The clone carrying this TCR beta chain was seen many times. The antigen is not known. What was amplified from RNA transcripts were TCR beta CDR3 regions. HTBI primers were employed in a first-round RT-PCR of the TCR CDR3. TCRdb reprocessed the multiplex PCR reads with MiXCR, giving one entry per CDR3 protein. The profile shows around 600,000 distinct CDR3 sequences, 16% of them singletons. Ophthalmopathy patients showed a Clinical Activity Score of at least 3, NOSPECS grade of at least 4 and duration under 3 months. In making diagnoses, clinical symptoms, serum thyroxine and TRAb, thyroid ultrasound and orbital computed tomography were all used. V lost 0 bases, J lost 4 bases, and 10 bases lay in between. The CDR3 sequence is 13 residues long. Germline CDR1 reads GTSNPN; CDR2 reads SVGIG (reference sequence). These data come from a study of T cells in Graves' hyperthyroidism and ophthalmopathy. Study-wide results and limits: Most clonotypes expanded in thyroid above 0.001 were likewise present in blood. In validation, the model predicted ophthalmopathy. These predictions came a median roughly 6.5 months before onset.

The sample comprised blood. This chain links TRBV30 with TRBJ2-7; D remains unclear. The receptor's source is a woman in her forties with Graves' ophthalmopathy. CDR3 protein: CAWSVSEAYEQYF. CDR3 coding DNA: TGTGCCTGGAGTGTATCCGAAGCGTACGAGCAGTACTTC. Based on the CDR3 plus reference TRBV30 and TRBJ2-7, the full variable domain is SQTIHQWPATLVQPVGSPLSLECTVEGTSNPNLYWYRQAAGRGLQLLFYSVGIGQISSEVPQNLSASRPQDRQFILSSKKLLLSDSGFYLCAWSVSEAYEQYFGPGTRLTVT.